This record looks at one T cell receptor (beta chain) sequence and its context. What it binds is not known. This entry belongs to a study of tumor-infiltrating lymphocytes in primary liver carcinoma. On the study more broadly: The patients comprised men and women between the ages of 30 and 69 years. The neoplasms were of stage T1-T3 N0M0, with dimensions of about 4.2 to 11 cm across. Study-level points and caveats: Lesser overlap characterized tumor-adjacent and tumor-blood pairs relative to tumor region pairs. Top clones occupying all five tumor regions numbered only about 7-25%.

Germline values: CDR1 MDHEN, CDR2 SYDVKM. This CDR3 contains 16 residues. V trimming: 7 bases; J trimming: 4 bases; junction bases outside the gene matches: 15. The study co-extracted DNA and RNA from around 20-30 mg of unsorted bulk tissue. A constant-region primer primed TCR beta cDNA synthesis from 400 to 600 ng of total RNA. Three rounds of nested multiplex PCR with slightly modified ARM-PCR produced TCR beta libraries. Primers for the first two PCR rounds were TRBV1-TRBV30 forward primers and a C-beta reverse primer (about 9 cycles per round). Via MiXCR, TCRdb re-called the multiplex PCR reads, giving one row per CDR3 protein. The data show roughly 50,000 distinct CDR3 sequences, with around three quarters seen just once and about 25% held by the top ten.

Material for sequencing was liver tumor tissue from sampling region 2. The subset: tumor region T2, inferior pole. The receptor was derived from a man in his forties with primary liver carcinoma and hepatitis B virus infection. This chain connects TRBV28 to TRBJ2-7; 8 bases line up with TRBD2. Here the CDR3 reads CASNHRGGRYSYEQYF. The CDR3 DNA reads as TGTGCCAGCAACCACCGGGGGGGCCGTTACTCTTACGAGCAGTACTTC.